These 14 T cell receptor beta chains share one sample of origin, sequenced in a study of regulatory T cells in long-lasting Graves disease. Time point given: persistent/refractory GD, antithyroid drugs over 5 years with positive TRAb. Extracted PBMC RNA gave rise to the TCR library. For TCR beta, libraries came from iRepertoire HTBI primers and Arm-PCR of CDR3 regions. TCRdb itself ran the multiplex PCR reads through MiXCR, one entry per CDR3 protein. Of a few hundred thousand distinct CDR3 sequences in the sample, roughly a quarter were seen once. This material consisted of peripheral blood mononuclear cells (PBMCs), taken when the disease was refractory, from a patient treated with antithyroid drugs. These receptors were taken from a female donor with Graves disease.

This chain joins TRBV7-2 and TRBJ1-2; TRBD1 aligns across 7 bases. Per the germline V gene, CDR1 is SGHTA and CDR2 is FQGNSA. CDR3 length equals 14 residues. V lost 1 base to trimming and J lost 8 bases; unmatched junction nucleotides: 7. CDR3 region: CASSLVDRARGYTF. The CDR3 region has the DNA TGTGCCAGCAGCTTAGTAGACAGGGCGCGGGGCTACACCTTC. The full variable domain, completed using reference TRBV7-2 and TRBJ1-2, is GAGVSQSPSNKVTEKGKDVELRCDPISGHTALYWYRQSLGQGLEFLIYFQGNSAPDKSGLPSDRFSAERTGGSVSTLTIQRTQQEDSAVYLCASSLVDRARGYTFGSGTRLTVV.

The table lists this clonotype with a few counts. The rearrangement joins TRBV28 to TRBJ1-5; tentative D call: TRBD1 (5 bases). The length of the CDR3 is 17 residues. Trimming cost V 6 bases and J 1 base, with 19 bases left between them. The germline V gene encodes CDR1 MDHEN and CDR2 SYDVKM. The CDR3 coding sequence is TGTGCCAGCAGCCGATTCCTTGGACGGACAAGCAATCAGCCCCAGCATTTT. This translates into CASSRFLGRTSNQPQHF.

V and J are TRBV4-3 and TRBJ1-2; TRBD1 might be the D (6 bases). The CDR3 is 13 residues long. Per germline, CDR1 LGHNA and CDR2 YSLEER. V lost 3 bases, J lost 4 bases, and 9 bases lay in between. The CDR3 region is CASSHLRGYGYTF. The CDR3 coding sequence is TGCGCCAGCAGCCATCTCAGGGGCTATGGCTACACCTTC.

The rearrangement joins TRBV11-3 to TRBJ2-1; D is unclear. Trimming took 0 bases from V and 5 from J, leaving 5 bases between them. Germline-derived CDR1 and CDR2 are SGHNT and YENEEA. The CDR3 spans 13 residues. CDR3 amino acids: CASSLELNNEQFF. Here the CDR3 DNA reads TGTGCCAGCAGCTTAGAACTGAACAATGAGCAGTTCTTC.

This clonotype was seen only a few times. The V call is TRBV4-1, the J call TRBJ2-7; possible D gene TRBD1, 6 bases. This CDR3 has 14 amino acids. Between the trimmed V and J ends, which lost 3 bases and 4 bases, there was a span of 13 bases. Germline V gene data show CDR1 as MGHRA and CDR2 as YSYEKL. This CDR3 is CASSQGRGTYEQYF. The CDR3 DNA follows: TGCGCCAGCAGCCAGGGAAGGGGGACGTACGAGCAGTACTTC.

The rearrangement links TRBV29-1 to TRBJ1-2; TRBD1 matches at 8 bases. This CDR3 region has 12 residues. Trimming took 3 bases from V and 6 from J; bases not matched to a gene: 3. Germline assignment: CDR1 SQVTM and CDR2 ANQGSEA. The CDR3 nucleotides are TGCAGCGTTGACAGGGGGCGTCATGGCTACACCTTC. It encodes CSVDRGRHGYTF.

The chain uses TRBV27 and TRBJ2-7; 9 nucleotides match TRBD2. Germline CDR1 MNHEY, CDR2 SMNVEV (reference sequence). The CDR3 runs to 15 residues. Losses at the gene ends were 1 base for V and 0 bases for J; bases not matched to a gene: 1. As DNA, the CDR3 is TGTGCCAGCAGTTTATATAGCGGGAGCTCCTACGAGCAGTACTTC. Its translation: CASSLYSGSSYEQYF.

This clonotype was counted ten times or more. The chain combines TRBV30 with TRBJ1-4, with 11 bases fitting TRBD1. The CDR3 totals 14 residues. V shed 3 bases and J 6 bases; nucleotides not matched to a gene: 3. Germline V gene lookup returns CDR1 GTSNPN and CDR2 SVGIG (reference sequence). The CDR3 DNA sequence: TGTGCCTGGAGCCCGGGACAGGGGGATGAAAAACTGTTTTTT. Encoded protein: CAWSPGQGDEKLFF.

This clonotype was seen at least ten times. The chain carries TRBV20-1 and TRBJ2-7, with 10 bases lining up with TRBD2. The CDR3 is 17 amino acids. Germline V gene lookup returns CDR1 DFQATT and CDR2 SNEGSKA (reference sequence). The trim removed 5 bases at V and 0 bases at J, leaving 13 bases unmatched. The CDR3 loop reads CSARLAGIARNSYEQYF. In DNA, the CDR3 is TGCAGTGCTCGACTAGCGGGTATTGCGCGGAACTCCTACGAGCAGTACTTC.

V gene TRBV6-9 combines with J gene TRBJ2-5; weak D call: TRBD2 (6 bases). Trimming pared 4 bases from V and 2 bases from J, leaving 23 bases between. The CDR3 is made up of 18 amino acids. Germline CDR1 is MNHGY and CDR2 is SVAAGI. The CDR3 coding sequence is TGTGCCAGCAGTTCACGCTCTTTAGCGGAGAGAGAACAAGAGACCCAGTACTTC. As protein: CASSSRSLAEREQETQYF.

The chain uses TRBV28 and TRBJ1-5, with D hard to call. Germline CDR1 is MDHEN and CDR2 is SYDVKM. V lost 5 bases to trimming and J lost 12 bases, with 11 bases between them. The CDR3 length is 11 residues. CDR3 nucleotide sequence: TGTGCCAGCAGTCCAAAGACTCTCCAGCATTTT. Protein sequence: CASSPKTLQHF.

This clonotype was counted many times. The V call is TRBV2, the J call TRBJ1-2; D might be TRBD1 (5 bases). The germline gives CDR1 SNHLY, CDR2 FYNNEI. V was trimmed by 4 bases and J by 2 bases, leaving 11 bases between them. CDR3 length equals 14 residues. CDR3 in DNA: TGTGCCAGCAGTGGAAACAGGCTAAACTATGGCTACACCTTC. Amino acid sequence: CASSGNRLNYGYTF.

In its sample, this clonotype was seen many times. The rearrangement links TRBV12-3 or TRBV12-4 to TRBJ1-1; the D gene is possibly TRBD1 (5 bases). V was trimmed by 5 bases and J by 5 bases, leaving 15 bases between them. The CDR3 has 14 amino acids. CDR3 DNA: TGTGCCAGCAGTCCCGGATCCGGGGGAACTGAAGCTTTCTTT. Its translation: CASSPGSGGTEAFF.

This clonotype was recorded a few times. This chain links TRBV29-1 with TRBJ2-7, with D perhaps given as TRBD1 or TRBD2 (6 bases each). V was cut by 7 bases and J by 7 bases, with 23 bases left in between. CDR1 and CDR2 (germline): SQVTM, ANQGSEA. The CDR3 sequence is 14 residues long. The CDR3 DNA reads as TGCAGCGCCGGATGGGGGTCCAAAGGGGGGGAGCAGTACTTC. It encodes CSAGWGSKGGEQYF.